This TCR beta chain was profiled in a study of T cells in Graves' hyperthyroidism and ophthalmopathy. Patients aged 18 to 65 had newly diagnosed hyperthyroidism lasting under 2 months. Study-level results: The model identified upcoming ophthalmopathy a median approximately six months ahead of onset.

RNA transcripts provided the source from which TCR beta CDR3 regions were amplified. First-round RT-PCR targeting the TCR CDR3 was performed with the HTBI primer set. MiXCR, run by TCRdb on the multiplex PCR reads, gives a single entry per CDR3 protein. The table records fewer than 400,000 distinct CDR3 sequences, 16% of them present only once. V was cut by 3 bases and J by 6 bases, with 9 bases left in between. The length of the CDR3 is 13 residues. Germline-derived CDR1 and CDR2 are MNHNS and SASEGT. This clonotype was observed at least ten times. No antigen is known for it. The rearrangement uses TRBV6-1 and TRBJ1-5, with D perhaps TRBD1 (6 bases). Sequenced sample: blood. The receptor was isolated from a man between 25 and 39 years old with Graves' hyperthyroidism. CDR3: CASSEEGGQPQHF. The CDR3 DNA follows: TGTGCCAGCAGTGAGGAGGGGGGTCAGCCCCAGCATTTT.